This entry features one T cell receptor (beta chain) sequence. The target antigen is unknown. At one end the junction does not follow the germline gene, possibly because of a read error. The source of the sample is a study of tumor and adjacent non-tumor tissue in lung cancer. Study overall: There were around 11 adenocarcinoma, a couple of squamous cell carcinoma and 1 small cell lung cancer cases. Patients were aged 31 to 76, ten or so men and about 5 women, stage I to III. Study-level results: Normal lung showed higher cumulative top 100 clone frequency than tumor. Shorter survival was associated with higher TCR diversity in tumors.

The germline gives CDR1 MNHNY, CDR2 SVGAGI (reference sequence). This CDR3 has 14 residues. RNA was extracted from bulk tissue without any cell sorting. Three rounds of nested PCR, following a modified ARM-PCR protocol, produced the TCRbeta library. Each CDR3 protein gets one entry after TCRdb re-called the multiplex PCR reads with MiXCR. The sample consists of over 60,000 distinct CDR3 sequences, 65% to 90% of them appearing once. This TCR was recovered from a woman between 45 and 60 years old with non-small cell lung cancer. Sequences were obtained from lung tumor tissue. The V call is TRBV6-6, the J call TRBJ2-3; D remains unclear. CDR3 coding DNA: TGTGCCAGTAGTTTCCAGCCTTTCACAGATACGCAGTATTTT. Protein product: CASSFQPFTDTQYF.